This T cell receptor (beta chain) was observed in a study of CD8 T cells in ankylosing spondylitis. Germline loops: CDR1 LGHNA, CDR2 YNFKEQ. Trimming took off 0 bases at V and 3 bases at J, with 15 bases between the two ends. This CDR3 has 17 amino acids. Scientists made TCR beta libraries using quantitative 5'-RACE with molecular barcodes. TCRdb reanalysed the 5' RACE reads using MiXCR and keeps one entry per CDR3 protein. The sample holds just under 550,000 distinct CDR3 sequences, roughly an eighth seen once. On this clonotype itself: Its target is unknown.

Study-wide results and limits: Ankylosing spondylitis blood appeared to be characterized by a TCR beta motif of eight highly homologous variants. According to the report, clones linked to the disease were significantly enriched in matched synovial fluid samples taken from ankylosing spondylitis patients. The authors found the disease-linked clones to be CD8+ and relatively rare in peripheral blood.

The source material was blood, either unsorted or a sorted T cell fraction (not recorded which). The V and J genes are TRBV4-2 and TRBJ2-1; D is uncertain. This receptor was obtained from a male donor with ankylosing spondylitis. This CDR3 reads CASSQDRAGDLYNEQFF. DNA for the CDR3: TGTGCCAGCAGCCAAGATCGGGCAGGCGATCTCTACAATGAGCAGTTCTTC.